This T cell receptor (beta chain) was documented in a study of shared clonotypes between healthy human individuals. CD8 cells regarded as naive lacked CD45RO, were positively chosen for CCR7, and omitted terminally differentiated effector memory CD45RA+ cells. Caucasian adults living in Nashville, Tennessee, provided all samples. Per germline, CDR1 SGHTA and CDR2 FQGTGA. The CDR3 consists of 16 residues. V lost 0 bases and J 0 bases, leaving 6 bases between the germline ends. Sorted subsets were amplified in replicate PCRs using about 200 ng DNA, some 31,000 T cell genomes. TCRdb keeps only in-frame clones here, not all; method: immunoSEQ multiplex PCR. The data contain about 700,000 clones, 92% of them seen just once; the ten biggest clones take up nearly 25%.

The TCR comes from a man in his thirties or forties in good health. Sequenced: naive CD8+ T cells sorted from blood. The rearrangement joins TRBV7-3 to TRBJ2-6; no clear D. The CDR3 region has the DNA TGTGCCAGCAGCTTAACTGCTTTCTCTGGGGCCAACGTCCTGACTTTC. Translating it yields CASSLTAFSGANVLTF.